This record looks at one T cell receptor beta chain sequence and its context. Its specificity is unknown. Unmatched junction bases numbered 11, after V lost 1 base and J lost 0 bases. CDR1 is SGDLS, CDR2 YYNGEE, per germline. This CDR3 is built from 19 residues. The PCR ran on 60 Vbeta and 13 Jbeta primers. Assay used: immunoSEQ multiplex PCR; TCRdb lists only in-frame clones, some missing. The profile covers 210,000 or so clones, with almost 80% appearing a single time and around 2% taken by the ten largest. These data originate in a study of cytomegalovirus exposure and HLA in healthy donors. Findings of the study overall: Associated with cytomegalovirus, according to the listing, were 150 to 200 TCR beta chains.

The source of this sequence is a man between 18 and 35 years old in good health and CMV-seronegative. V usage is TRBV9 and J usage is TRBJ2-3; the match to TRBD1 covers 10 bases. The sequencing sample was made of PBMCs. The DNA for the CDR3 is TGTGCCAGCAGCGTATCACATCCGGGGGGACAGGGGAGCACAGATACGCAGTATTTT. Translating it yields CASSVSHPGGQGSTDTQYF.